This is a list of T cell receptor beta chains from one sample in a study of cytomegalovirus exposure and HLA in healthy donors. The assay was immunoSEQ multiplex PCR, and TCRdb's table has in-frame clones only and misses some. The table shows hundreds of thousands of clones, with about 92% occurring only once. Input material: PBMCs. The receptors originated from a woman under 40 in good health and CMV-seronegative. Both conserved end residues are part of each CDR3. The D gene is left open where the match is weak. Expanded clones are given a class, and other clones once, few, many or no size at all.

J,V,D,size,CDR3,DNA
TRBJ2-5,TRBV5-1,TRBD2,NA,CASSLAGGRETQYF,TGCGCCAGCAGCTTGGCGGGAGGGAGGGAGACCCAGTACTTC
TRBJ2-5,TRBV7-8,TRBD1,NA,CASSLAAGGGQTQYF,TGTGCCAGCAGCTTAGCGGCAGGGGGCGGTCAGACCCAGTACTTC
TRBJ1-1,TRBV11-3,NA,NA,CASSLNGLSTEAFF,TGTGCCAGCAGCTTAAATGGGCTCAGCACTGAAGCTTTCTTT
TRBJ2-1,TRBV7-9,TRBD1,few,CASSSDRVHNEQFF,TGTGCCAGCAGCTCCGACAGGGTCCACAATGAGCAGTTCTTC
TRBJ2-2,TRBV6-1,NA,NA,CASRERTQIAGTGELFF,TGTGCCAGCAGGGAAAGGACCCAGATTGCGGGGACCGGGGAGCTGTTTTTT
TRBJ1-4,TRBV2,TRBD1,once,CASSEDRGNEKLFF,TGTGCCAGCAGTGAAGACAGGGGTAATGAAAAACTGTTTTTT
TRBJ2-1,TRBV28,TRBD1,NA,CASSLIPGQGSYNEQFF,TGTGCCAGCAGTTTAATACCGGGACAGGGCTCCTACAATGAGCAGTTCTTC
TRBJ2-2,TRBV11-3,TRBD2,NA,CASSLGSLAGSTGELFF,TGTGCCAGCAGCTTGGGGTCACTAGCGGGCTCCACCGGGGAGCTGTTTTTT
TRBJ1-1,TRBV11-2,NA,NA,CASSSGRRSAEAFF,TGTGCCAGCAGTTCTGGGCGTCGATCCGCTGAAGCTTTCTTT
TRBJ2-5,TRBV5-4,TRBD1,NA,CASSLSPGGVETQYF,TGTGCCAGCAGCTTGTCCCCAGGGGGTGTAGAGACCCAGTACTTC
TRBJ2-3,TRBV14,NA,NA,CASSQGQPDTQYF,TGTGCCAGCAGCCAAGGTCAGCCCGATACGCAGTATTTT
TRBJ2-7,TRBV5-1,TRBD1,NA,CASSFGTGSYEQYF,TGCGCCAGCAGCTTTGGGACAGGATCCTACGAGCAGTACTTC
TRBJ2-1,TRBV12-5,NA,NA,CASAEVAKQFF,TGTGCTAGTGCCGAGGTCGCCAAGCAGTTCTTC
TRBJ2-7,TRBV7-9,NA,NA,CASSLGQWYEQYF,TGTGCCAGCAGCTTAGGGCAGTGGTACGAGCAGTACTTC
TRBJ1-3,TRBV27,TRBD1,NA,CASSLLGTGFENTIYF,TGTGCCAGCAGTTTACTAGGGACAGGGTTTGAAAACACCATATATTTT
TRBJ2-1,TRBV4-2,TRBD1,NA,CASRQDPTGHEQFF,TGTGCCAGCAGACAAGACCCGACAGGGCATGAGCAGTTCTTC
TRBJ2-5,TRBV6-6,NA,NA,CASFSAGALGTQYF,TGTGCCAGCTTCTCCGCCGGGGCCCTTGGGACCCAGTACTTC
TRBJ2-5,TRBV14,NA,NA,CASSQPGPYQETQYF,TGTGCCAGCAGCCAACCGGGACCGTACCAAGAGACCCAGTACTTC
TRBJ2-7,TRBV2,NA,NA,CASKGSGPPYEQYF,TGTGCCAGCAAGGGGAGCGGACCACCCTACGAGCAGTACTTC
TRBJ1-1,TRBV15,TRBD1,NA,CATSGDRARTEAFF,TGTGCCACCAGCGGAGACAGGGCTCGCACTGAAGCTTTCTTT
TRBJ2-1,TRBV6-6,TRBD2,once,CASSYGDYDEQFF,TGTGCCAGCAGTTACGGGGACTATGATGAGCAGTTCTTC
TRBJ2-2,TRBV23-1,TRBD1,once,CASSQPTGATGELFF,TGCGCCAGCAGTCAGCCGACAGGGGCCACCGGGGAGCTGTTTTTT
TRBJ2-3,TRBV7-2,NA,NA,CASSVRLTSTDTQYF,TGTGCCAGCAGCGTCCGACTAACAAGCACAGATACGCAGTATTTT
TRBJ1-1,TRBV6-5,NA,NA,CASRVGVTEAFF,TGTGCCAGCAGAGTAGGGGTAACTGAAGCTTTCTTT
TRBJ1-2,TRBV29-1,NA,NA,CSVEGEYYGYTF,TGCAGCGTTGAAGGGGAATACTATGGCTACACCTTC
TRBJ2-5,TRBV29-1,TRBD1,NA,CSAAGGQETQYF,TGCAGCGCCGCAGGGGGCCAAGAGACCCAGTACTTC
TRBJ2-7,TRBV27,TRBD2,NA,CASSLRLAGYEQYF,TGTGCCAGCAGTCTCCGACTAGCGGGCTACGAGCAGTACTTC
TRBJ2-2,TRBV19,NA,NA,CATEGGLTGELFF,TGTGCCACGGAGGGGGGGCTGACCGGGGAGCTGTTTTTT
TRBJ2-1,TRBV7-2,NA,NA,CASNTQGYGSYNEQFF,TGTGCCAGCAACACCCAGGGATATGGATCCTACAATGAGCAGTTCTTC
TRBJ2-5,TRBV14,NA,NA,CASSQDQTSRRTQYF,TGTGCCAGCAGCCAAGATCAGACTAGTCGGCGGACCCAGTACTTC
TRBJ2-7,TRBV4-2,TRBD1,once,CASSQEVGQGNEQYF,TGTGCCAGCAGCCAAGAGGTGGGACAGGGAAACGAGCAGTACTTC
TRBJ2-6,TRBV7-2,NA,NA,CASSALGRGQGANVLTF,TGTGCCAGCAGCGCCTTGGGGCGGGGGCAGGGGGCCAACGTCCTGACTTTC
TRBJ2-3,TRBV5-4,NA,NA,CASSLGGLLTDTQYF,TGTGCCAGCAGCTTGGGGGGACTTCTCACAGATACGCAGTATTTT
TRBJ2-2,TRBV11-2,NA,NA,CASSLYAGGTGELFF,TGTGCCAGCAGCTTATATGCAGGGGGGACCGGGGAGCTGTTTTTT
TRBJ1-1,TRBV29-1,NA,NA,CSVGGRGNTEAFF,TGCAGCGTTGGGGGCCGCGGGAACACTGAAGCTTTCTTT
TRBJ2-3,TRBV11-2,NA,NA,CASSLGYSSTDTQYF,TGTGCCAGCAGCTTAGGCTACTCTAGCACAGATACGCAGTATTTT
TRBJ2-3,TRBV4-1,NA,NA,CASSQARSWPTDTQYF,TGCGCCAGCAGCCAAGCCAGAAGTTGGCCCACAGATACGCAGTATTTT
TRBJ2-7,TRBV27,NA,NA,CASSLGSGWREQYF,TGTGCCAGCAGTTTAGGAAGCGGGTGGCGCGAGCAGTACTTC
TRBJ2-5,TRBV30,NA,NA,CAWRVREWETQYF,TGTGCCTGGAGGGTCAGGGAGTGGGAGACCCAGTACTTC
TRBJ1-1,TRBV4-3,TRBD1,NA,CASSTGLNTEAFF,TGCGCCAGCTCGACAGGGTTGAACACTGAAGCTTTCTTT
TRBJ2-4,TRBV5-3,NA,NA,CARSLEYRANIQYF,TGTGCCAGAAGCTTGGAGTATAGGGCCAACATTCAGTACTTC
TRBJ1-5,TRBV28,NA,NA,CASMASPVQPQHF,TGTGCCAGCATGGCCAGTCCCGTTCAGCCCCAGCATTTT
TRBJ1-5,TRBV19,NA,NA,CASSWGSWSNQPQHF,TGTGCCAGTAGCTGGGGGTCTTGGAGCAATCAGCCCCAGCATTTT
TRBJ1-4,TRBV7-9,TRBD1,NA,CASSQRRTGEKLFF,TGTGCCAGCAGTCAAAGGAGGACAGGGGAAAAACTGTTTTTT
TRBJ1-2,TRBV25-1,NA,few,CASSDRTKTGYTF,TGTGCCAGCAGTGACCGGACGAAGACCGGCTACACCTTC
TRBJ2-2,TRBV19,NA,NA,CASSIVRSYRDTGELFF,TGTGCCAGTAGTATAGTTCGATCCTACAGGGACACCGGGGAGCTGTTTTTT
TRBJ2-1,TRBV9,NA,NA,CASSVWGSSYNEQFF,TGTGCCAGCAGCGTATGGGGGAGCTCCTACAATGAGCAGTTCTTC
TRBJ2-1,TRBV2,TRBD2,NA,CASSDGRLAGTNEQFF,TGTGCCAGCAGTGATGGCCGACTAGCGGGGACCAATGAGCAGTTCTTC
TRBJ2-7,TRBV27,NA,NA,CASSSGEYEQYF,TGTGCCAGCAGTTCCGGAGAATACGAGCAGTACTTC
TRBJ2-2,TRBV7-3,TRBD2,NA,CASGRALGGELFF,TGTGCCAGCGGGAGGGCCCTCGGCGGGGAGCTGTTTTTT
TRBJ2-7,TRBV4-2,TRBD2,NA,CASSQQPRLAGDYEQYF,TGTGCCAGCAGCCAACAGCCCCGACTAGCGGGAGACTACGAGCAGTACTTC